This T cell receptor beta chain came from a study of OX40 agonist ivuxolimab in advanced cancers. Regarding the research as a whole: Ivuxolimab, which targeted the costimulatory receptor OX40 (CD134), was an agonistic, fully human IgG2 monoclonal antibody. Intravenous ivuxolimab was administered to patients every 2 weeks at six dose levels: 0.01, 0.1, 0.3, 1.5, 3 and 10 mg/kg. Of the approximately 54 patients in dose escalation, about 20 had hepatocellular carcinoma, roughly 15 had melanoma, 9 had renal cell carcinoma and 9 had head and neck cancer. In the dose-escalation cohort, 82.7% of patients were male, and the mean age was approximately 55 years, with a range of 23 to 79. Prior anti-PD-1, anti-PD-L1 or anti-CTLA-4 therapy was permitted, and checkpoint inhibitors had been received by about 44% of dose-escalation patients. Partial responses occurred in three dose-escalation patients: two with cutaneous melanoma and one with hepatocellular carcinoma. The point of sequencing TCRbeta in the periphery was to test whether ivuxolimab changed TCR sequence diversity and drove clonal T-cell expansion. The monotherapy dose-escalation portion (N ≈ 50 patients) of the phase I ivuxolimab trial is reported in the paper.

Genomic DNA was isolated from the sorted cells so that the TCRbeta CDR3 region could be sequenced. The immunoSEQ Assay was used to sequence the TCRbeta CDR3 regions. In TCRdb, the immuneACCESS table is reduced to in-frame sequences with V and J assigned. These tables do not hold every clone; where another copy was compared, an unresolved V gene accounts for under half, and the others remain unexplained. This sample lists some 38,000 clones; roughly 90% were detected once. The ten largest clones take up 0.5% to 0.65% of the sample. The germline V gene sets CDR1 to SNHLY and CDR2 to FYNNEI. The CDR3 runs 16 amino acids, cysteine and phenylalanine included. Only the CDR3 DNA stays, 48 bases, in frame from base 1. A distance of 10 bases separates the germline ends of V and J, which lose 0 bases and 1 base respectively. On this clone itself: What antigen it recognizes has not been identified. The sample holds no much larger clone one base away, and base qualities are not on file.

What the authors observed across the whole study: Which antigens the clonally expanded peripheral T cells were specific for was not determined. On average, CD8+ T cells showed more expanded clones than CD4+ T cells after ivuxolimab. Low levels of normalized T-cell clonal expansion were also seen in some patients who did not respond. At doses of 0.1 to 3.0 mg/kg, clonal expansion of both CD4+ and CD8+ blood T cells was observed from baseline to week 6. Partial responders in the 0.1-3.0 mg/kg groups had among the lowest normalized peripheral clonal expansion, especially among CD8+ T cells.

Patients with a history of autoimmune disease or receiving systemic immunosuppression were excluded from the trial. In every dose cohort, peripheral blood was drawn for TCR sequencing at baseline, cycle 4 day 1, and cycle 7 day 1. The samples were drawn from a first-in-human, open-label, multicenter phase I dose-escalation trial of ivuxolimab. Adults with locally advanced or metastatic melanoma, renal cell, hepatocellular, or head and neck squamous cell carcinoma were enrolled in the trial. Before TCR sequencing, CD4+ T cells and CD8+ T cells were sorted from peripheral blood as separate populations.

The sequenced sample was CD4+ or CD8+ T cells sorted from blood, obtained in a trial of the OX40 agonist ivuxolimab. The rearrangement joined TRBV2 to TRBJ1-5; a confident D gene designation cannot be given. This receptor was obtained from an adult with an advanced solid tumor such as melanoma, head and neck, liver or kidney cancer. The CDR3 corresponds to CASSEAGGRSNQPQHF. In nucleotide form, the sequence is TGTGCCAGCAGTGAAGCGGGAGGGAGGAGCAATCAGCCCCAGCATTTT.